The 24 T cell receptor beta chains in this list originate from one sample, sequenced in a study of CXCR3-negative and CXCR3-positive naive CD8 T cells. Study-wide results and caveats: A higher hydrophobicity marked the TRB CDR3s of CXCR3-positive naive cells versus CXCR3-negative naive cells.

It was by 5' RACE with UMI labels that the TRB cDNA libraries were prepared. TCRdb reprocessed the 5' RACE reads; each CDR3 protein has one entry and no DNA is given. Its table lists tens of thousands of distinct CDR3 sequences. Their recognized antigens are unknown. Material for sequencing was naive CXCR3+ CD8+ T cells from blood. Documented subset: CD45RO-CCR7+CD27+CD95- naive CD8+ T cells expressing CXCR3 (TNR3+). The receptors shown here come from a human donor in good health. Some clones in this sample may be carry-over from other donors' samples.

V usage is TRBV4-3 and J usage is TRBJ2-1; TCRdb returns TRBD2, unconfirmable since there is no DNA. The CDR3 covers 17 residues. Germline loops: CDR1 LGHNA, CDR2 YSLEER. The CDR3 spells CASSQSRVGGPYNEQFF.

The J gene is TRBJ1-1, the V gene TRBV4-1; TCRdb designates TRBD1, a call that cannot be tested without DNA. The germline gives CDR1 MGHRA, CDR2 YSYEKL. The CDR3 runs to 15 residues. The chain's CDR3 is CASSQRTGSNTEAFF.

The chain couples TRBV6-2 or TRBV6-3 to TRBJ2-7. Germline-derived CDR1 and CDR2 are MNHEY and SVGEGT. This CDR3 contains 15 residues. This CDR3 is CASSYSTGPPREQYF.

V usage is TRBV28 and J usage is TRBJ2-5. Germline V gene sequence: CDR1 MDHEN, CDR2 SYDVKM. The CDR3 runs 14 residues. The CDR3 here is CASSLLALQETQYF.

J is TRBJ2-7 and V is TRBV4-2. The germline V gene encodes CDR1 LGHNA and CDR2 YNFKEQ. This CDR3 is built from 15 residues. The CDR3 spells CASSQERAEPYEQYF.

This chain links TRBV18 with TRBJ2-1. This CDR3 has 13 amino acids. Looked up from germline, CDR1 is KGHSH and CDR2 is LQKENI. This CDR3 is CASSPLPADEQFF.

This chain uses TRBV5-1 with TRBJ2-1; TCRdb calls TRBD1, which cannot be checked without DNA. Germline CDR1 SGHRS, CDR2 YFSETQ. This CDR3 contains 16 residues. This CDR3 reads CASSFWGGVSYNEQFF. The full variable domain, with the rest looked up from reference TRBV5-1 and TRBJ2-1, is KAGVTQTPRYLIKTRGQQVTLSCSPISGHRSVSWYQQTPGQGLQFLFEYFSETQRNKGNFPGRFSGRQFSNSRSEMNVSTLELGDSALYLCASSFWGGVSYNEQFFGPGTRLTVL.

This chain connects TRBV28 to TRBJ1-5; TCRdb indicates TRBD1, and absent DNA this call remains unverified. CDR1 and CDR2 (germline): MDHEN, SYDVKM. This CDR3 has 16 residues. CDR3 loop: CASSYLSTGANQPQHF.

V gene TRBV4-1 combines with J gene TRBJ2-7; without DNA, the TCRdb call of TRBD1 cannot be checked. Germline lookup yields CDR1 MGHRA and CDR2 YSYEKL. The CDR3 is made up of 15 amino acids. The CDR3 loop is CASSQHGQASNEQYF.

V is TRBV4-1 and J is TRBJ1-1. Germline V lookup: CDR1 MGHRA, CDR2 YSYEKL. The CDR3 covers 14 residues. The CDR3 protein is CASSQDLGGGEAFF.

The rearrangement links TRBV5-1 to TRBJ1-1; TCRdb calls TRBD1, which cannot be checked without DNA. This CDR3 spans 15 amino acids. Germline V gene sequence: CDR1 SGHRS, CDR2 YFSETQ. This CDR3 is CASSLVFSGGTEAFF.

The CDR3 region is CASSPDRGQGVDEQYF. V gene TRBV19 combines with J gene TRBJ2-7; without DNA, the TCRdb call of TRBD1 cannot be checked. Germline CDR1 is LNHDA and CDR2 is SQIVND (reference sequence). The CDR3 consists of 16 residues.

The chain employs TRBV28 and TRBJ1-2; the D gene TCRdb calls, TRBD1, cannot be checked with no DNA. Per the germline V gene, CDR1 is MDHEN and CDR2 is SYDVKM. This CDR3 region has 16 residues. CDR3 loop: CASSQPGQGRSYGYTF.

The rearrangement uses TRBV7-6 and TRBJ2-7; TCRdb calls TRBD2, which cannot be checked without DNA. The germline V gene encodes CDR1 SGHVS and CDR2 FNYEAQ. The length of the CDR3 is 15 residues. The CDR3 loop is CASSPGTRGTYEQYF.

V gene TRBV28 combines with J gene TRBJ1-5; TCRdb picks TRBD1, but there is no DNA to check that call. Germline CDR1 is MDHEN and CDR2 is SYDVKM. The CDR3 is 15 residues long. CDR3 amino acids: CASSPPGSTEQPQHF.

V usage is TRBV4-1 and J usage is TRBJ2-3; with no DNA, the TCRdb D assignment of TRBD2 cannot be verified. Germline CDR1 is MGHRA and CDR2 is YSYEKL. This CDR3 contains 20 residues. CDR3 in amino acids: CASSQDPGSPSSGSTDTQYF.

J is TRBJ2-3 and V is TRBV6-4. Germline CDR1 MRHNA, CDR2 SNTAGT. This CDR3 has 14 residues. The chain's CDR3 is CASSDSTSTDTQYF.

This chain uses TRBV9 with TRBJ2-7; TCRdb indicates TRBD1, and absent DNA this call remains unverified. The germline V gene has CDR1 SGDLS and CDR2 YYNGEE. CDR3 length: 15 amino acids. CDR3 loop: CASSVGRDSIYEQYF.

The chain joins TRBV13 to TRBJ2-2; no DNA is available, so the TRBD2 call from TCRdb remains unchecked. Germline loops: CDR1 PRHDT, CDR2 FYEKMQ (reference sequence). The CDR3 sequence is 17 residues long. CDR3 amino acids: CASSLGPSGLNTGELFF.

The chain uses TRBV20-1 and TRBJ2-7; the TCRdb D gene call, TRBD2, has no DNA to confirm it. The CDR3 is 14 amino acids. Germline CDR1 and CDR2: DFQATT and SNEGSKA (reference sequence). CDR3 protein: CSARVAGSEYEQYF.

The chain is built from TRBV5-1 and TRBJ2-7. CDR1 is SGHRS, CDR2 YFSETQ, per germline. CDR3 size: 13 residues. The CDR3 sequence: CASSLGPYYEQYF.

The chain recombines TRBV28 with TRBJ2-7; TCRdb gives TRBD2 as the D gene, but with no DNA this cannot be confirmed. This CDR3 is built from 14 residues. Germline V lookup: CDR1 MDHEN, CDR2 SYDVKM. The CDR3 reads CASIPADMSYEQYF.

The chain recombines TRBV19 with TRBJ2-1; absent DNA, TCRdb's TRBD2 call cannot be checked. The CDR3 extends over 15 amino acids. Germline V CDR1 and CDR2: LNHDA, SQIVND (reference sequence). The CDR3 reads CASRSRTRLDNEQFF.

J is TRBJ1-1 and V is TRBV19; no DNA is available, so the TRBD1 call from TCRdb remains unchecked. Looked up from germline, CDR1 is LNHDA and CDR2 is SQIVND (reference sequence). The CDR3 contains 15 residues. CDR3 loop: CASSLLQGGDTEAFF. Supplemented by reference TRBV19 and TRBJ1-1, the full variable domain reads DGGITQSPKYLFRKEGQNVTLSCEQNLNHDAMYWYRQDPGQGLRLIYYSQIVNDFQKGDIAEGYSVSREKKESFPLTVTSAQKNPTAFYLCASSLLQGGDTEAFFGQGTRLTVV.